This TCR beta chain comes out of a study of shared clonotypes between healthy human individuals. Study-wide background: Each donor's CD4 naive and CD4 memory cells filled three plates apiece, CD8 naive two, and CD8 memory one.

This clone showed up just once. DNA at about 0.2 ug, 25,000 to 30,000 T cell genomes, went into sorted-subset replicate PCRs. Libraries were prepared by immunoSEQ multiplex PCR; TCRdb keeps only in-frame clonotypes and omits some of them. This sample carries about 1.5 million clones, 95% to 99% of them seen once, and the ten largest clones take about 0.42%. Trimming shortened V by 2 bases and J by 2 bases, and 9 bases separated the two germline ends. Germline V lookup: CDR1 MNHEY, CDR2 SVGAGI. There are 14 residues in the CDR3. There were no recent acute infections or vaccinations among the donors, who were healthy HIV-negative adults. The split of CD4+ cells yielded CD45RA+ naive and CD45RA-negative memory subsets.

The chain combines TRBV6-5 with TRBJ1-1; a possible D gene is TRBD1 (6 bases). What was sequenced was naive CD4+ T cells sorted from blood. Indicated subset: CD45RA+ positively selected. This receptor was taken from a man aged 25 to 40 in good health. In nucleotides, the CDR3 is TGTGCCAGCAGTTACAGGGGGGATAACACTGAAGCTTTCTTT. Protein product: CASSYRGDNTEAFF.